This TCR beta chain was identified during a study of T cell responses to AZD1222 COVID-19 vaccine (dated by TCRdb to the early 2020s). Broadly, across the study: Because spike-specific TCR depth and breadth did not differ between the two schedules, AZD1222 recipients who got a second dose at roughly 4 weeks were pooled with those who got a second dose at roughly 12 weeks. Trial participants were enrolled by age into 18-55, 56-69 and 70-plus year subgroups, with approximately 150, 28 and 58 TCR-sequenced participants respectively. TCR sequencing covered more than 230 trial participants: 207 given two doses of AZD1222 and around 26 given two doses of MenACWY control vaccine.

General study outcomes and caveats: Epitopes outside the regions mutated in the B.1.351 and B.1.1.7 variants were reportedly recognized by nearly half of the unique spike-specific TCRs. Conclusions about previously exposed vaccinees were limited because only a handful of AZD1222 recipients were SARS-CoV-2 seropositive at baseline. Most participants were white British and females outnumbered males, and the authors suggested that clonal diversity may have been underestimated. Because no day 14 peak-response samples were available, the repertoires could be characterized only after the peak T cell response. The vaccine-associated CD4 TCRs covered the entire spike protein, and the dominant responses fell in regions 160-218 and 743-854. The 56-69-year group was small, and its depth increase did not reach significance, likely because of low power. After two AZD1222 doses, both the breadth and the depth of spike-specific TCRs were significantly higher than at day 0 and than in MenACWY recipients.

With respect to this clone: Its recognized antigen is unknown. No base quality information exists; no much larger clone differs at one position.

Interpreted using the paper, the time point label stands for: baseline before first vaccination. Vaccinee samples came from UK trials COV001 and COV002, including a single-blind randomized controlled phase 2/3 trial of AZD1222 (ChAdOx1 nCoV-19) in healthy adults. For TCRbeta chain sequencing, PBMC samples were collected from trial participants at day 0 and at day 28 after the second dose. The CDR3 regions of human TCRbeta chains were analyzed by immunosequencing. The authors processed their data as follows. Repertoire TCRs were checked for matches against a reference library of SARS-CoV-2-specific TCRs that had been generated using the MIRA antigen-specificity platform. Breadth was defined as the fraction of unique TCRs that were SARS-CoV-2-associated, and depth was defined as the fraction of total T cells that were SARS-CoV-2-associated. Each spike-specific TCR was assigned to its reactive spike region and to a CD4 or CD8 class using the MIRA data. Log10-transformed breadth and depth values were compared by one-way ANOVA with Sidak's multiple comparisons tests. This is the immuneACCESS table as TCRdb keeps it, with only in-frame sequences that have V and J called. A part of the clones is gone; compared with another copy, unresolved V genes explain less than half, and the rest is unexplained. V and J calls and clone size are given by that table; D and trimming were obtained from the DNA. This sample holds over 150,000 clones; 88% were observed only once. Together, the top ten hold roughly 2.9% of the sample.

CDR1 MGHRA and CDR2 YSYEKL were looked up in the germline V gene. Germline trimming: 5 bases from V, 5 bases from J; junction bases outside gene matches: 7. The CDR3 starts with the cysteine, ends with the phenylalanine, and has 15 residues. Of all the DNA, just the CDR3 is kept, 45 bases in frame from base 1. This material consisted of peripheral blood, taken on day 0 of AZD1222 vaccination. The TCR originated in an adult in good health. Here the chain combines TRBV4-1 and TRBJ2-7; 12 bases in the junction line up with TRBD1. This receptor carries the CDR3 CASSKPGQGANEQYF. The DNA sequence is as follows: TGCGCCAGCAGCAAACCGGGACAGGGGGCCAACGAGCAGTACTTC.